This entry lists 28 T cell receptor beta chains sequenced from one sample in a study of blood T cells in healthy people across ages. Through a sample-barcoded 5' primer and a J-beta primer mix, a second PCR was run for roughly 7 to 11 cycles. One entry per CDR3 protein results from TCRdb running MiXCR on the 5' RACE reads. This sample has hundreds of thousands of distinct CDR3 sequences, with 47% found just once. The material sequenced was blood. The receptors come from a man at least 80 years old in good health.

This clonotype was observed many times. This chain links TRBV10-3 with TRBJ2-3, with D hard to call. CDR1 is ENHRY, CDR2 SYGVKD, per germline. CDR3 size: 16 residues. V was cut by 4 bases and J by 0 bases, with 14 bases left in between. In DNA form, the CDR3 reads TGTGCCATCAGTGGCAGTTCGGGCACTAGCACAGATACGCAGTATTTT. Translating it yields CAISGSSGTSTDTQYF.

The rearrangement links TRBV20-1 to TRBJ2-5; D is undetermined. Germline V gene lookup returns CDR1 DFQATT and CDR2 SNEGSKA (reference sequence). The CDR3 runs 14 residues. V lost 0 bases to trimming and J lost 11 bases, with 19 bases between them. The CDR3 spells CSARDLGTYNEQYF. The CDR3 nucleotides read TGCAGTGCTAGAGATTTAGGCACGTACAATGAGCAGTACTTC.

The J gene is TRBJ2-5, the V gene TRBV18, with D unclear. The CDR3 sequence is 13 residues long. The V gene's germline CDR1 is KGHSH and CDR2 LQKENI. V lost 0 bases and J 13 bases, leaving 15 bases between the germline ends. CDR3 bases: TGTGCCAGCTCACCACCGGGGTTTAAGAGTACGTACTTC. Translating gives CASSPPGFKSTYF.

This clonotype was seen a handful of times. The V call is TRBV10-3, the J call TRBJ2-5; TRBD1 matches at 7 bases. This CDR3 region has 13 residues. Per germline, CDR1 ENHRY and CDR2 SYGVKD. Losses at the gene ends were 4 bases for V and 5 bases for J; bases not matched to a gene: 4. The DNA of the CDR3 is TGTGCCATCAGTGTCCGACAGGGCGAGACCCAGTACTTC. As protein: CAISVRQGETQYF.

This clonotype was seen only a few times. The chain links TRBV20-1 to TRBJ2-7; TRBD1 matches at 10 bases. Germline V CDR1 and CDR2: DFQATT, SNEGSKA (reference sequence). V gave up 5 bases and J gave up 4 bases; unmatched junction bases: 2. This CDR3 has 12 amino acids. In nucleotides, the CDR3 is TGCAGTGCTTGGGACAGGGGTTACGAGCAGTACTTC. Translating gives CSAWDRGYEQYF.

The chain is built from TRBV11-3 and TRBJ2-5; tentative D call: TRBD2 (7 bases). Germline loops: CDR1 SGHNT, CDR2 YENEEA. V dropped 4 bases and J dropped 1 base, with 16 bases sitting between them. The CDR3 totals 16 residues. The CDR3 bases are TGTGCCAGCAGCTCCGGGACTACCAGGGGCCAAGAGACCCAGTACTTC. Protein: CASSSGTTRGQETQYF.

Notes on this clonotype: Mismatch with germline at one junction end may stem from a read error. V usage is TRBV3-1 and J usage is TRBJ2-5; D might be TRBD2 (6 bases). CDR1 and CDR2 from the germline V gene are LGHDT and YNNKEL (reference sequence). This CDR3 is 16 amino acids long. In nucleotides, the CDR3 is TGTGCCAGCAGCCTAGATCCGGGAGTCATTCAAGGGACCCAGTACTTC. Its protein is CASSLDPGVIQGTQYF.

The rearrangement links TRBV7-2 to TRBJ2-7; 10 bases line up with TRBD1. Per the germline V gene, CDR1 is SGHTA and CDR2 is FQGNSA. Unmatched junction bases numbered 0, after V lost 0 bases and J lost 1 base. The CDR3 length is 15 residues. The CDR3 region has the DNA TGTGCCAGCAGCTTAGCGGGACAGGGGTCCTACGAGCAGTACTTC. Translated, it gives CASSLAGQGSYEQYF.

The chain links TRBV10-3 to TRBJ1-5; maybe TRBD1 (6 bases). The CDR3 is made up of 15 amino acids. Between the trimmed V and J ends, which lost 1 base and 5 bases, there was a span of 12 bases. Germline lookup yields CDR1 ENHRY and CDR2 SYGVKD. The CDR3 bases are TGTGCCATCAGTGAGTTTCAGGGGATGGATCAGCCCCAGCATTTT. This gives the protein CAISEFQGMDQPQHF.

This clonotype occurred a few times. This sequence may be a read error, since a much larger clone differs from it by one base. This chain joins TRBV6-5 and TRBJ2-3, with no clear D. Germline CDR1 is MNHEY and CDR2 is SVGAGI. This CDR3 is built from 14 residues. V gave up 5 bases and J gave up 6 bases, with 15 bases separating them. CDR3 protein: CASSDDGRADTQYF. CDR3 sequence (DNA): TGTGCCAGCAGTGACGACGGAAGGGCGGATACGCAGTATTTT.

The chain employs TRBV10-3 and TRBJ2-7; D is possibly TRBD1 (6 bases). Germline lookup yields CDR1 ENHRY and CDR2 SYGVKD. This CDR3 region has 12 residues. V was shortened by 8 bases and J by 10 bases, with 18 bases between the two germline ends. Here the CDR3 DNA reads TGTGCCATCGGTTCAGGGGTCGAGGCCCAGTACTTC. Translating it yields CAIGSGVEAQYF.

There are a few counts of this clonotype. V and J are TRBV7-2 and TRBJ1-2; 11 bases are shared with TRBD1. After removal of 5 bases from V and 7 bases from J, the junction contained 6 bases not matched to a gene. The CDR3 totals 14 residues. Germline V CDR1 and CDR2: SGHTA, FQGNSA. As DNA, the CDR3 is TGTGCCAGCAGCCCCGGGACAGGGGGTTCTGGCTACACCTTC. Protein sequence: CASSPGTGGSGYTF.

This rearrangement joins TRBV20-1 to TRBJ1-2; TRBD1 is a possible D gene (5 bases). The germline V gene has CDR1 DFQATT and CDR2 SNEGSKA (reference sequence). The CDR3 covers 12 residues. V lost 2 bases and J lost 4, with 8 bases in between. CDR3 residues: CSARTDIYGYTF. The CDR3 DNA follows: TGCAGTGCTAGAACGGACATCTATGGCTACACCTTC.

A note on this clonotype: A read error may account for a junction end that differs from germline. The rearrangement uses TRBV7-9 and TRBJ1-2; TRBD1 might be the D (5 bases). CDR1 is SEHNR, CDR2 FQNEAQ, per germline (reference sequence). The CDR3 has 12 amino acids. CDR3 sequence reads: CASSLEDTGHTF. For the CDR3, the DNA is TGTGCCAGCAGCTTGGAGGACACTGGCCACACCTTC.

The genes are TRBV29-1 and TRBJ1-4; tentatively, D is TRBD1 (6 bases). CDR3 length: 14 residues. Germline-derived CDR1 and CDR2 are SQVTM and ANQGSEA. Trimming removed 5 bases from V and 6 bases from J, with 16 bases in between. The CDR3 DNA follows: TGCAGCGTTACCAACAGGGCGAGGGATGAAAAACTGTTTTTT. This encodes CSVTNRARDEKLFF.

CDR3 DNA: TGCAGCGGCCGACTAGCGGGAGGACAAGGCGAGCAGTTCTTC. It encodes CSGRLAGGQGEQFF. The gene calls are TRBV29-1 and TRBJ2-1; 13 positions match TRBD2. The length of the CDR3 is 14 residues. From germline, CDR1 is SQVTM and CDR2 ANQGSEA. V lost 7 bases and J lost 10; bases outside the gene matches: 10.

Comments on this clonotype: An end of the junction does not agree with germline; a read error may underlie this. V gene TRBV5-1 combines with J gene TRBJ1-1; D unclear. CDR1 is SGHRS, CDR2 YFSETQ, per germline. This CDR3 contains 12 residues. The CDR3 nucleotides read TGCGCCAGCAGCTTCCCGGGTTTTGAAGTTTTCTTT. Translating gives CASSFPGFEVFF.

The rearrangement joins TRBV27 to TRBJ2-4; TRBD2 might be the D (6 bases). The J call may be incorrect, as the DNA end agrees better with TRBJ2-7. The CDR3 loop spans 12 amino acids. Germline CDR1 reads MNHEY; CDR2 reads SMNVEV (reference sequence). The CDR3 region is CASRGWSYEQYF. The CDR3 DNA is TGTGCCAGCCGGGGGTGGTCCTACGAGCAGTACTTC.

This clonotype came up once. The J gene is TRBJ2-7, the V gene TRBV7-6, with 8 nucleotides matching TRBD2. The last part of the DNA fits TRBJ2-4 better; the J call may be wrong. This CDR3 has 16 amino acids. Germline values: CDR1 SGHVS, CDR2 FNYEAQ. This CDR3 reads CASSLAPGGGRNIQYF. The CDR3 DNA follows: TGTGCCAGCAGCTTAGCCCCGGGAGGGGGACGGAACATTCAGTACTTC.

This clonotype was seen a handful of times. The chain combines TRBV29-1 with TRBJ2-1; 7 nucleotides agree with TRBD2. Germline trimming cut 4 bases from V and 12 bases from J; bases unmatched to any gene: 9. The CDR3 is made up of 12 amino acids. Germline lookup yields CDR1 SQVTM and CDR2 ANQGSEA. CDR3 in DNA: TGCAGCGTTGTAGCTAGCGGTCTTGGGCAGTTCTTC. This codes for CSVVASGLGQFF.

The chain uses TRBV7-9 and TRBJ2-3, with D perhaps matching TRBD1 (6 bases). The CDR3 is 12 amino acids. Between the trimmed V and J ends, which lost 8 bases and 4 bases, there was a span of 10 bases. Per germline, CDR1 SEHNR and CDR2 FQNEAQ (reference sequence). The CDR3 nucleotides are TGTGCCAGCGGTGGGGGCCCAGATACGCAGTATTTT. This sequence encodes CASGGGPDTQYF.

The rearrangement uses TRBV4-2 and TRBJ2-7, with 8 bases aligning to TRBD2. V gave up 1 base and J gave up 4 bases; unmatched junction bases: 6. CDR1 LGHNA and CDR2 YNFKEQ come from the germline V gene. The length of the CDR3 is 15 residues. CDR3 nucleotides: TGTGCCAGCAGCCAAGCCGGGACTAGGGCTTACGAGCAGTACTTC. Its translation is CASSQAGTRAYEQYF.

The chain uses TRBV11-1 and TRBJ1-1, with D possibly matching TRBD1 (5 bases). The CDR3 extends over 12 amino acids. CDR1 and CDR2 from the germline V gene are SGHAT and FQDESV (reference sequence). The V end lost 1 base, the J end lost 10 bases, and 10 bases lay between the germline ends. The CDR3 DNA follows: TGTGCCAGCAGCTTAGAAGGGGACGGAGCTTTCTTT. Amino acid sequence: CASSLEGDGAFF.

The chain is built from TRBV11-2 and TRBJ1-1, with TRBD1 as a possible D gene (6 bases). CDR1 and CDR2 (germline): SGHAT, FQNNGV. The CDR3 runs 17 residues. The V gene lost 1 base and the J gene lost 1 base, with 16 bases spanning the gap. The CDR3 sequence: CASSLGAGATRNTEAFF. DNA for the CDR3: TGTGCCAGCAGCTTAGGGGCAGGGGCAACTCGGAACACTGAAGCTTTCTTT. The full variable domain, with the rest looked up from reference TRBV11-2 and TRBJ1-1, is EAGVAQSPRYKIIEKRQSVAFWCNPISGHATLYWYQQILGQGPKLLIQFQNNGVVDDSQLPKDRFSAERLKGVDSTLKIQPAKLEDSAVYLCASSLGAGATRNTEAFFGQGTRLTVV.

The rearrangement uses TRBV6-1 and TRBJ1-1, with D uncertain. Germline V CDR1 and CDR2: MNHNS, SASEGT. V shed 1 base and J shed 5 bases, with 11 bases lying between them. The CDR3 has 14 amino acids. The CDR3 bases are TGTGCCAGCAGTGAAGGAGGTAGAGAGACTGAAGCTTTCTTT. Protein sequence: CASSEGGRETEAFF.

The chain has TRBV20-1 and TRBJ1-5, with 9 bases matching TRBD1. This CDR3 comprises 17 residues. CDR1 and CDR2 (germline): DFQATT, SNEGSKA (reference sequence). The V and J ends lost 6 bases and 4 bases, in that order; junction bases with no gene match: 16. In DNA, the CDR3 is TGCAGTGCCCCTAGGGCGGGACAGGGAACCCCAAATCAGCCCCAGCATTTT. Translating it yields CSAPRAGQGTPNQPQHF.

The sample holds a few counts of this clonotype. The V gene is TRBV4-1, the J gene TRBJ2-5; 7 bases match TRBD1. The trim removed 1 base at V and 2 bases at J, leaving 4 bases unmatched. The CDR3 has 15 residues. The V gene's germline CDR1 is MGHRA and CDR2 YSYEKL. CDR3 nucleotides: TGCGCCAGCAGCCAAGGGTACAGGGGACAAGAGACCCAGTACTTC. Translated, it gives CASSQGYRGQETQYF.

V is TRBV20-1 and J is TRBJ2-3, with 9 positions matching TRBD2. The CDR3 has 16 amino acids. Germline lookup yields CDR1 DFQATT and CDR2 SNEGSKA (reference sequence). Trimming took 3 bases from V and 0 from J; bases not matched to a gene: 7. The CDR3 DNA is TGCAGTGCTAGGATGCTCCTAGCGGGGAGCACAGATACGCAGTATTTT. Translation gives CSARMLLAGSTDTQYF.